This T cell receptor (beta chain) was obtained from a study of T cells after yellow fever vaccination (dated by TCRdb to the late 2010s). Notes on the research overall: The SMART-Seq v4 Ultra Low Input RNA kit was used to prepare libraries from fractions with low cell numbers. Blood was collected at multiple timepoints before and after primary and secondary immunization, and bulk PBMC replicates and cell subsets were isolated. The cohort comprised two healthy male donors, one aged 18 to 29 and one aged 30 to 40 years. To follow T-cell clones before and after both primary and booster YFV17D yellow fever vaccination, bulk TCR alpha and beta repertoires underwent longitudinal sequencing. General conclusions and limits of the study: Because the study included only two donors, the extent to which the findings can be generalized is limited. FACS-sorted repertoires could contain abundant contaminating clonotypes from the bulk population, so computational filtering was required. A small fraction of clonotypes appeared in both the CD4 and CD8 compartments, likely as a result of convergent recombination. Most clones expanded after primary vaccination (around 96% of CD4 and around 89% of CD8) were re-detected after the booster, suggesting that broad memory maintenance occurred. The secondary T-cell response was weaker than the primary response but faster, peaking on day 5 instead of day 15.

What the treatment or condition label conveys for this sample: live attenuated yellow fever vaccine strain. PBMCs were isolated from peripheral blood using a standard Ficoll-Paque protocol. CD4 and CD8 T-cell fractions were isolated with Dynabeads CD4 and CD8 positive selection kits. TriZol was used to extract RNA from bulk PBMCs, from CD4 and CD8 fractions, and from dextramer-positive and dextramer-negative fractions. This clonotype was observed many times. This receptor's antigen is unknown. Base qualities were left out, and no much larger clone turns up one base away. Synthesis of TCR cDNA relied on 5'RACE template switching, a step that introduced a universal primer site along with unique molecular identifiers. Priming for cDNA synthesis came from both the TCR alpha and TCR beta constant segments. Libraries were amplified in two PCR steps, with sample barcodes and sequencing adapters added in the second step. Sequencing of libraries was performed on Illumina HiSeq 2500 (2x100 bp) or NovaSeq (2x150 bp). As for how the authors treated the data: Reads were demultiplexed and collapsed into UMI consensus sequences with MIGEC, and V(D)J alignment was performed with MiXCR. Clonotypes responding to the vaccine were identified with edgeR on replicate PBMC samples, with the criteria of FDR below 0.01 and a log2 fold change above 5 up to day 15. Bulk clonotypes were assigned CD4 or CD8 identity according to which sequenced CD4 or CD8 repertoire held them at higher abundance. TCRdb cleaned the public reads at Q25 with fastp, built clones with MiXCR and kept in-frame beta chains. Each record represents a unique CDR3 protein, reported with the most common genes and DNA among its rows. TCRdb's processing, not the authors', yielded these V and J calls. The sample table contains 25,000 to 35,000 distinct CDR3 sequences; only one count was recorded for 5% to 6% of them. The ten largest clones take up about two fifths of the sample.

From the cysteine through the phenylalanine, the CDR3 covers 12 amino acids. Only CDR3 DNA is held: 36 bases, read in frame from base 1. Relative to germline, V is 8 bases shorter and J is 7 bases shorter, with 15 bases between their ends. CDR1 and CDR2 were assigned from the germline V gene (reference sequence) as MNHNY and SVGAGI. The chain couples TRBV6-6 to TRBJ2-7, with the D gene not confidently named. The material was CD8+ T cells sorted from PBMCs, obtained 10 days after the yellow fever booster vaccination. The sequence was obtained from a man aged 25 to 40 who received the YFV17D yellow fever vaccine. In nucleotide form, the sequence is TGTGCCAGCGGTCCTCTACCCGGGGAGCAGTACTTC. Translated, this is CASGPLPGEQYF.